The 2 T cell receptor beta chains below all came from one sample that was sequenced in a study of OX40 agonist ivuxolimab in advanced cancers. Libraries were prepared by immunoSEQ multiplex PCR; TCRdb keeps only in-frame clonotypes and omits some of them. The table shows around 46,000 clones, with about four fifths occurring only once. Material: CD4+ or CD8+ T cells sorted from blood, obtained in a trial of the OX40 agonist ivuxolimab. The source of these receptors is an adult with an advanced solid tumor such as melanoma, head and neck, liver or kidney cancer.

This clone has just one count. The chain carries TRBV28 and TRBJ1-5; D may be TRBD1 (5 bases). V was trimmed by 5 bases and J by 9 bases, leaving 17 bases between them. Germline lookup yields CDR1 MDHEN and CDR2 SYDVKM. The CDR3 totals 14 residues. CDR3 loop: CASSLGTASGPQHF. For the CDR3, the DNA is TGTGCCAGCAGTCTCGGGACGGCTTCGGGGCCCCAGCATTTT.

The chain recombines TRBV11-3 with TRBJ2-7, with a possible D match to TRBD2 (5 bases). CDR1 and CDR2 (germline): SGHNT, YENEEA. This CDR3 is 14 amino acids long. V dropped 1 base and J dropped 4 bases, with 11 bases sitting between them. As DNA, the CDR3 is TGTGCCAGCAGCTTAGCGGGCTGGGAGTACGAGCAGTACTTC. It is translated as CASSLAGWEYEQYF.